The 8 T cell receptor beta chains in this list originate from one sample, sequenced in a study of early T cells in non-severe SARS-CoV-2 infection. TCRdb passed the 5' RACE reads through MiXCR, listing each CDR3 protein once. In the table there are 60,000 or so distinct CDR3 sequences, roughly an eighth of which are singletons. Sequencing used whole blood, obtained at baseline. These receptors were collected from an adult who was a healthcare worker with PCR-confirmed SARS-CoV-2 infection or an uninfected control (not recorded which).

This clonotype appeared many times. The chain employs TRBV12-3 or TRBV12-4 and TRBJ2-7; D possibly corresponds to TRBD2 (7 bases). CDR3 size: 13 residues. The V gene lost 6 bases and the J gene lost 5 bases, with 14 bases spanning the gap. In nucleotides, the CDR3 is TGTGCCAGCAGACCGGGGGGCCCCCACGAGCAGTACTTC. Its translation: CASRPGGPHEQYF.

Only a few counts were recorded for this clonotype. The CDR3, as DNA: TGCAGCGTGATGAGGTTAGGTGGGACCTACGAGCAGTACTTC. Its protein is CSVMRLGGTYEQYF. The genes are TRBV29-1 and TRBJ2-7; D call uncertain. The V end was cut by 6 bases, the J end by 2 bases, with 17 bases between. The CDR3 covers 14 residues. CDR1 and CDR2 (germline): SQVTM, ANQGSEA.

The chain recombines TRBV7-9 with TRBJ2-3; 8 bases agree with TRBD1. The ends lost 5 bases at V and 2 bases at J; junction bases unmatched: 6. From germline, CDR1 is SEHNR and CDR2 FQNEAQ (reference sequence). The CDR3 sequence is 15 residues long. Here the CDR3 reads CASSRRQGYTDTQYF. The CDR3 bases are TGTGCCAGCAGCCGCCGACAGGGGTACACAGATACGCAGTATTTT.

The chain links TRBV6-2 or TRBV6-3 to TRBJ2-7; possible D gene TRBD2, 6 bases. The germline gives CDR1 MNHEY, CDR2 SVGEGT. The CDR3 runs to 15 residues. The V gene lost 2 bases and the J gene lost 4 bases, with 15 bases spanning the gap. CDR3 amino acids: CASSYDPGAGYEQYF. The CDR3 DNA is TGTGCCAGCAGTTACGATCCCGGTGCGGGGTACGAGCAGTACTTC.

This clonotype occurred a few times. V and J are TRBV9 and TRBJ2-3; 7 bases map to TRBD2. Germline values: CDR1 SGDLS, CDR2 YYNGEE. This CDR3 spans 16 amino acids. V trimming: 0 bases; J trimming: 3 bases; junction bases outside the gene matches: 7. CDR3 in amino acids: CASSVGGGSWTDTQYF. CDR3 DNA sequence: TGTGCCAGCAGCGTAGGCGGCGGGAGTTGGACAGATACGCAGTATTTT.

This clonotype was recorded at least ten times. The chain is built from TRBV11-2 and TRBJ1-1, with TRBD1 as a possible D gene (6 bases). The germline V gene encodes CDR1 SGHAT and CDR2 FQNNGV. This CDR3 has 15 residues. Trimming took 5 bases from V and 5 from J, leaving 18 bases between them. CDR3 DNA: TGTGCCAGCAGCCCCGAGCAGGGGTGGGAAACTGAAGCTTTCTTT. Its translation is CASSPEQGWETEAFF.

The chain uses TRBV7-2 and TRBJ2-1; D is unresolved. In germline, CDR1 is SGHTA, CDR2 FQGNSA. The CDR3 extends over 19 amino acids. Trimming pared 2 bases from V and 0 bases from J, leaving 20 bases between. DNA of the CDR3: TGTGCCAGCAGCTTAACCCGAAGCCAGTGGGGTAGCTCCTACAATGAGCAGTTCTTC. Its translation is CASSLTRSQWGSSYNEQFF.

The chain employs TRBV12-3 or TRBV12-4 and TRBJ2-1; TRBD2 matches at 13 bases. After removal of 3 bases from V and 0 bases from J, the junction contained 2 bases not matched to a gene. This CDR3 region has 17 residues. CDR3 coding DNA: TGTGCCAGCAGTTTTAGGACTAGCGGGAGCTCCTACAATGAGCAGTTCTTC. It yields the protein CASSFRTSGSSYNEQFF.